This T cell receptor beta chain stems from a study of T cells after yellow fever vaccination. Regarding the study as a whole: Clones that expanded after primary vaccination mostly reappeared after the booster (96% CD4, roughly 90% CD8). Peaking on day 5 versus 15, the secondary response was faster but weaker. High-abundance clonotypes from the bulk population could contaminate FACS-sorted repertoires.

TCRdb re-derived calls from the 5' RACE reads in MiXCR, one entry per CDR3 protein. The sample records under 350,000 distinct CDR3 sequences, approximately 4% being singletons. V gave up 2 bases and J gave up 7 bases, with 12 bases separating them. The CDR3 has 13 amino acids. Germline V gene lookup returns CDR1 MNHNS and CDR2 SASEGT. This clonotype was detected a few times. Its antigen is not known. The V and J genes are TRBV6-1 and TRBJ2-7; no clear D gene. The TCR originated in a man between 18 and 35 years old who received the YFV17D yellow fever vaccine. This sample comprised PBMCs, obtained 5 days after the yellow fever booster vaccination. DNA of the CDR3: TGTGCCAGCAGTGAACTGCCGAGCCGGGAGCAGTACGTC. Translation: CASSELPSREQYV.